A selection of T cell receptor beta chains follows, all from one sample in a study of T-cell reconstitution after alpha-beta-depleted transplantation in children. From the PCR reads, TCRdb called clonotypes with MiXCR, one entry per CDR3 protein. The data hold about 200,000 distinct CDR3 sequences, with approximately 8.4% observed a single time. The source material was PBMCs, mostly from graft donor cells, sampled 360 days after TCRalphabeta/CD19-depleted stem cell transplant. The receptors were sampled from a male patient under 10 years old who had a stem cell transplant for acute myeloid leukemia, so the T cells may come from the graft donor. Both conserved end residues are part of each CDR3. Each record gives: V gene, clone size, J gene, D gene, CDR3 DNA, CDR3 protein. A D gene is named only where the DNA matches it firmly. Size values are once, few and many counts, or a class for expanded clones, and some rows have none.

>TRBV12-3/TRBV12-4|few|TRBJ2-6|NA
TGTGCCAGCAGTCCTCTGGGGGCCAACGTCCTGACTTTC
CASSPLGANVLTF
>TRBV28|many|TRBJ2-1|TRBD2
TGTGCCAGCAGCCGGGGGGGCCCGTCGGTCGTTCGACATAGCACAGATGAGCAGTTCTTC
CASSRGGPSVVRHSTDEQFF
>TRBV29-1|NA|TRBJ2-6|NA
TGCAGCGTTTTCGCCAGTCCGCGTCAGAGCTCTGGGGCCAACGTCCTGACTTTC
CSVFASPRQSSGANVLTF
>TRBV7-8|NA|TRBJ1-5|TRBD1
TGTGCCAGCAGCCTACTAGGGTGGGGACAGCTTAGCAATCAGCCCCAGCATTTT
CASSLLGWGQLSNQPQHF
>TRBV29-1|few|TRBJ1-2|NA
TGCAGCGTTGCCCACGGTGATACTATGGGCTACACCTTC
CSVAHGDTMGYTF
>TRBV7-9|few|TRBJ2-7|TRBD2
TGTGCCAGCAGCCCAACTAGCGGGAGGGCCGGTGAGCAGTACTTC
CASSPTSGRAGEQYF
>TRBV20-1|many|TRBJ2-7|NA
TGCAGTGTCCTGGGCGGTTACTCCTACGAGCAGTACTTC
CSVLGGYSYEQYF
>TRBV9|many|TRBJ2-3|TRBD2
TGTGCCAGCAGCCGGAGACTAGCGGGAGGGGAAACAGATACGCAGTATTTT
CASSRRLAGGETDTQYF
>TRBV2|NA|TRBJ2-1|TRBD2
TGTGCCAGCAGTCCGCGGGGGGGCATCAACAATGAGCAGTTCTTC
CASSPRGGINNEQFF
>TRBV6-5|NA|TRBJ1-1|TRBD1
TGTGCCAGCAGGCGACAGGGTGGGGCTGAAGCTTTCTTT
CASRRQGGAEAFF
>TRBV4-1|NA|TRBJ1-5|NA
TGCGCCAGCAGCCAAGGGATGCTTAGCAATCAGCCCCAGCATTTT
CASSQGMLSNQPQHF
>TRBV5-1|NA|TRBJ2-3|NA
TGCGCCAGCAGCCCAAGACTAGTTTATACGCAGTATTTT
CASSPRLVYTQYF
>TRBV5-4|few|TRBJ2-2|TRBD1
TGTGCCAGCAGCTTGGGACAGGGTTTGGCCGGGGAGCTGTTTTTT
CASSLGQGLAGELFF
>TRBV20-1|NA|TRBJ2-1|NA
TGCAGTGCTCACAGTGGGGGATCTTCCTACAATGAGCAGTTCTTC
CSAHSGGSSYNEQFF